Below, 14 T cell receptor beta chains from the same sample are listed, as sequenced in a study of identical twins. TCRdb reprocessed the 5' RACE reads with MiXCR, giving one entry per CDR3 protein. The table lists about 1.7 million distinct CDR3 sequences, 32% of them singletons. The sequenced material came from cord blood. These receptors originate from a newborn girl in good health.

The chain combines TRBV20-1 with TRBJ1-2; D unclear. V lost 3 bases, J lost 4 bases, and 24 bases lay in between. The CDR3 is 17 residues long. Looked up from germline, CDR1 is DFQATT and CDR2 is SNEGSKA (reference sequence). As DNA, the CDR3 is TGCAGTGCTAGCGGGTTAGCCGGCCTGTTGGGAGGCTATGGCTACACCTTC. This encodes CSASGLAGLLGGYGYTF.

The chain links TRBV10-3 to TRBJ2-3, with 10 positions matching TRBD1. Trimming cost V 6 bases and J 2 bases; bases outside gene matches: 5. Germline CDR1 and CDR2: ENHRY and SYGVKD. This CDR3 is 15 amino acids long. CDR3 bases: TGTGCCATCAGGCGGGACAGGGGAGCCACAGATACGCAGTATTTT. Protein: CAIRRDRGATDTQYF.

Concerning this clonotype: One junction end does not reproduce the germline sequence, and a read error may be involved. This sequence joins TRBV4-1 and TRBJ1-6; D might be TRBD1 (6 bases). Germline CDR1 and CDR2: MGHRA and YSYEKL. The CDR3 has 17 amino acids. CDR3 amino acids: CASSQVGQLSYNPPLHF. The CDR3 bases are TGCGCCAGCAGCCAAGTGGGACAACTCTCCTATAATCCACCCCTCCACTTT.

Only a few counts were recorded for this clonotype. CDR3 nucleotide sequence: TGTGCCAGCAGCTTAGATCCGGGAGAGCAGTTCTTC. It codes for CASSLDPGEQFF. This sequence joins TRBV11-2 and TRBJ2-1; perhaps TRBD2 as D (5 bases). The V end lost 0 bases, the J end lost 10 bases, and 7 bases lay between the germline ends. The CDR3 is 12 amino acids. Germline V lookup: CDR1 SGHAT, CDR2 FQNNGV.

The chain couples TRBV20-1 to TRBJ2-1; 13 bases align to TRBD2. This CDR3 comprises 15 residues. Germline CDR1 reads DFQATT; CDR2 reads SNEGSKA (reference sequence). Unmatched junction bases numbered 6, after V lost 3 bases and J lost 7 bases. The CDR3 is CSASTSGRVRNEQFF. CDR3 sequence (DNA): TGCAGTGCTAGTACTAGCGGGAGGGTAAGGAATGAGCAGTTCTTC.

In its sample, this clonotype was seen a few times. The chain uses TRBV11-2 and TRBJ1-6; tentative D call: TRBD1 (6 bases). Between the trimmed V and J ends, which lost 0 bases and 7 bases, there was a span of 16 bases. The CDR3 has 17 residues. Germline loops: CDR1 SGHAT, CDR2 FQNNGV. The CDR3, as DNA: TGTGCCAGCAGCTTAGATGCAACAGGGATATCGAATTCACCCCTCCACTTT. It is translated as CASSLDATGISNSPLHF.

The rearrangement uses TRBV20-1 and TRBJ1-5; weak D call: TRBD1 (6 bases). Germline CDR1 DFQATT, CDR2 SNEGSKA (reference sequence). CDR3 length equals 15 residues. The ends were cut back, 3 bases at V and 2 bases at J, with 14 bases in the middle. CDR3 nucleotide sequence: TGCAGTGCTAGCAGGGGTCCCCTTCGCAATCAGCCCCAGCATTTT. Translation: CSASRGPLRNQPQHF.

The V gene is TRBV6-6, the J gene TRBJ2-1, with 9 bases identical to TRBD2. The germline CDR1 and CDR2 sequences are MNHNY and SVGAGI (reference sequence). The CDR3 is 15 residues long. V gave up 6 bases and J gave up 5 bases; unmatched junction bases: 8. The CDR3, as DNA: TGTGCCAGCAGGTTAGCGGGAGTGGTCCACAATGAGCAGTTCTTC. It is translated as CASRLAGVVHNEQFF.

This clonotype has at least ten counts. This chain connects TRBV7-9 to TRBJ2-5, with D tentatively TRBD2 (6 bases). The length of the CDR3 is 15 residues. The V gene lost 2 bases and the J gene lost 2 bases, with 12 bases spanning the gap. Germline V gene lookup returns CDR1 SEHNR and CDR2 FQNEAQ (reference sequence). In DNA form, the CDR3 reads TGTGCCAGCAGCTTACTTCGCGGGGCTCAAGAGACCCAGTACTTC. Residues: CASSLLRGAQETQYF.

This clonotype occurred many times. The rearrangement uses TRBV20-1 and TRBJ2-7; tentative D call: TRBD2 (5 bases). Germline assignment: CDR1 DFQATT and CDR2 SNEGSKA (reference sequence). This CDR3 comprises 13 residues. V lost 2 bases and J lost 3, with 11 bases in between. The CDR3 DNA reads TGCAGTGCTAGAACCCCGGGGTTCTACGAGCAGTACTTC. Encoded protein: CSARTPGFYEQYF.

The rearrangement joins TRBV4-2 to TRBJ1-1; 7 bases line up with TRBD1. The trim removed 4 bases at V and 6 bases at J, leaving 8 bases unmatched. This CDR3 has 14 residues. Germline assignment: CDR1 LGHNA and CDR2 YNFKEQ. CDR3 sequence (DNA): TGTGCCAGCAGCCCTCGGACAGGAGGCGCTGAAGCTTTCTTT. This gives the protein CASSPRTGGAEAFF.

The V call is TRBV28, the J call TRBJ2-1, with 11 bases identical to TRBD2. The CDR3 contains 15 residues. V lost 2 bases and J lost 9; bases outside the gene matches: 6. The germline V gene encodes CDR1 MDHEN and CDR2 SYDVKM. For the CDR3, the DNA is TGTGCCAGCAGTTTAGGGACTAGCGGTTGGGGTGAGCAGTTCTTC. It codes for CASSLGTSGWGEQFF.

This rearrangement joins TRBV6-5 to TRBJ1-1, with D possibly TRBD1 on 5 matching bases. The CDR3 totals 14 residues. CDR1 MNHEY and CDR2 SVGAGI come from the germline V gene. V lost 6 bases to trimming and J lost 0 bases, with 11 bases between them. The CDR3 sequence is CASSHRQMNTEAFF. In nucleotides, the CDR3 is TGTGCCAGCAGCCATCGACAGATGAACACTGAAGCTTTCTTT.

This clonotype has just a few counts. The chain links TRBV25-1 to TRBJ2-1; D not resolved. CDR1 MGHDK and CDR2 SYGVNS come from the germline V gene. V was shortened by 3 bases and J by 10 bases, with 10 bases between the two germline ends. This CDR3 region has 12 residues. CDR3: CASSDGGPEQFF. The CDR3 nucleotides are TGTGCCAGCAGTGATGGTGGCCCAGAGCAGTTCTTC.